The clone carrying this T cell receptor beta chain was seen a handful of times. The antigen remains unidentified. Broader study findings: Tumor memory CD4+ T cell TCR gene usage was found to cluster with blood and lymph node memory CD4+ cells and with lymph node naive CD4+ cells. Tumor-infiltrating Treg TCR alpha and beta sequences overlapped most with tumor naive CD4+ T cells, then blood naive. Larger-cohort validation covered only one TCR beta V-J rearrangement.

After constant-region reverse-primer amplification, full-length variable regions underwent semi-nested PCR with Nested Universal Primer A. TCRdb re-called the 5' RACE reads with MiXCR, one entry per CDR3 protein. This sample yields 50,000 to 65,000 distinct CDR3 sequences, of which about 20% are seen a single time; 3.2% belongs to the top ten. Tregs were sorted as CD4+CD25+CD127-/low cells. Sequencing was performed on tumor-infiltrating Tregs sorted from the breast tumor. The TCR was taken from a female donor with breast cancer.

CDR3 protein: CASSLEGLSYNEQFF. As DNA, the CDR3 is TGTGCCAGCAGCTTAGAGGGGCTTTCCTACAATGAGCAGTTCTTC. The chain joins TRBV7-9 to TRBJ2-1; D might be TRBD1 (5 bases). The CDR3 is 15 amino acids. From germline, CDR1 is SEHNR and CDR2 FQNEAQ (reference sequence). V lost 1 base and J lost 1, with 8 bases in between. Variable domain in full (rest from reference TRBV7-9 and TRBJ2-1): DTGVSQNPRHKITKRGQNVTFRCDPISEHNRLYWYRQTLGQGPEFLTYFQNEAQLEKSRLLSDRFSAERPKGSFSTLEIQRTEQGDSAMYLCASSLEGLSYNEQFFGPGTRLTVL.